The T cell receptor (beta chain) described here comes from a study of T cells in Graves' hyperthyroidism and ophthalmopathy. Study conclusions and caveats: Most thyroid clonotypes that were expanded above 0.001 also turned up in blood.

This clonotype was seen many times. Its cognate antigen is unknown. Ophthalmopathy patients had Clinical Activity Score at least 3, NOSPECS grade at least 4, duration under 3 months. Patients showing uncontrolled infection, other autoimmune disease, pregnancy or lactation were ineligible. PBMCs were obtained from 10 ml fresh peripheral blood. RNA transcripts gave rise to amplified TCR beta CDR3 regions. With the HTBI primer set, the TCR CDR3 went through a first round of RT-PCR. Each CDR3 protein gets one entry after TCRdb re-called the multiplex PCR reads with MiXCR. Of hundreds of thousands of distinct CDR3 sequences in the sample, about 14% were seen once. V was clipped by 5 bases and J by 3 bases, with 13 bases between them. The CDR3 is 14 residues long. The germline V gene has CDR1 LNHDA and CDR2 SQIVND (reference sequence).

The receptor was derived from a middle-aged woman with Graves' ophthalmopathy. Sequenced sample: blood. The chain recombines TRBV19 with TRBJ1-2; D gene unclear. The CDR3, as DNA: TGTGCCAGTAGTGACCGCCCAGGCGACTATGGCTACACCTTC. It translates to CASSDRPGDYGYTF.